These T cell receptor beta chains were read from a single sample in a study of blood T cell repertoires in COVID-19. The repertoire was sequenced with immunoSEQ multiplex PCR; TCRdb's copy has only in-frame clones and lacks some. Of around 100,000 clones in the sample, 70% to 85% are singletons; the top ten hold approximately 3.3%. Sequencing input: peripheral blood. The receptors were gathered from an elderly woman with active or convalescent COVID-19. Each CDR3 is given with its conserved first and last residue. D genes are given only for firm matches. A row's size may be missing; if present it is once, few, many or a size class.

abundance	v_gene	j_gene	d_gene	CDR3nt	CDR3aa
once	TRBV11-2	TRBJ1-2	.	TGTGCCAGCAGCTTAGTTACGGGTTCGGATGGCTACACCTTC	CASSLVTGSDGYTF
.	TRBV29-1	TRBJ1-1	.	TGCAGCGTTGCATCGTCGGACAGAATAATGAACACTGAAGCTTTCTTT	CSVASSDRIMNTEAFF
.	TRBV25-1	TRBJ1-1	.	TGTGCCAGCAGTGAATATGGGGGGGCAATAAACACTGAAGCTTTCTTT	CASSEYGGAINTEAFF
once	TRBV7-8	TRBJ1-1	.	TGTGCCAGCAGCTTAGCAGGGGCAGGGCACACTGAAGCTTTCTTT	CASSLAGAGHTEAFF
.	TRBV5-1	TRBJ2-5	.	TGCGCCAGCAGCTTGGGACGGGAAGAAGAGACCCAGTACTTC	CASSLGREEETQYF
.	TRBV14	TRBJ2-7	.	TGTGCCAGCAGCCTAAGATTTAGCTACGAGCAGTACTTC	CASSLRFSYEQYF
few	TRBV5-6	TRBJ1-1	.	TGTGCCAGCAGCCAAAGGGGCGAAGCTTTCTTT	CASSQRGEAFF
.	TRBV7-3	TRBJ2-2	.	TGTGCCAGCAGCCGTTGGGGGGCAGGGGGTAACACCGGGGAGCTGTTTTTT	CASSRWGAGGNTGELFF
.	TRBV7-8	TRBJ2-1	TRBD2	TGTGCCAGCAGCGTTAGCGGGAGGGTCAATGAGCAGTTCTTC	CASSVSGRVNEQFF
.	TRBV28	TRBJ1-1	TRBD1	TGTGCCAGCAGTCCGTGGACAGGGAAGGCTGAAGCTTTCTTT	CASSPWTGKAEAFF
once	TRBV18	TRBJ1-5	.	TGTGCCAGCTCATCAGCCGGCGGGCTTGGACAGCCCCAGCATTTT	CASSSAGGLGQPQHF
.	TRBV28	TRBJ2-3	.	TGTGCCAGCAGTTTATCAGGGGATACGCAGTATTTT	CASSLSGDTQYF
.	TRBV6-6	TRBJ1-1	.	TGTGCCAGCAGTTACGATCGGGAGACTGAAGCTTTCTTT	CASSYDRETEAFF
once	TRBV5-4	TRBJ2-1	.	TGTGCCAGCAGCCAGCTGGCAGGGTCCTACAATGAGCAGTTCTTC	CASSQLAGSYNEQFF
.	TRBV5-4	TRBJ2-1	.	TGTGCCAGCAGCTTGGGGGTGCCGCTAGCAAATGAGCAGTTCTTC	CASSLGVPLANEQFF
.	TRBV28	TRBJ1-5	TRBD1	TGTGCCAGCAGTTTATATCGACAGGGGGCCGATCAGCCCCAGCATTTT	CASSLYRQGADQPQHF